One and the same sample provided the 30 T cell receptor beta chains below, sequenced in a study of blood T cell repertoires in COVID-19. The data were produced by immunoSEQ multiplex PCR, yet TCRdb's version contains in-frame clones alone and is incomplete. Among about 300,000 clones, over 75% were seen once, and the ten largest hold about 4.6%. Sequencing was done on a sample of PBMCs or T cells enriched from blood (not recorded which). Source of these receptors: a man aged 25 to 45 who had recovered from COVID-19.

The chain has TRBV19 and TRBJ1-3; a possible D gene is TRBD1 (5 bases). This CDR3 comprises 14 residues. Germline V gene lookup returns CDR1 LNHDA and CDR2 SQIVND (reference sequence). V was shortened by 0 bases and J by 8 bases, with 11 bases between the two germline ends. CDR3 DNA: TGTGCCAGTAGTATAGACCAGGGCACGCACACCATATATTTT. Translated, it gives CASSIDQGTHTIYF.

V usage is TRBV5-4 and J usage is TRBJ2-7, with TRBD1 matching 7 bases. Germline loops: CDR1 SGHNT, CDR2 YYREEE (reference sequence). Losses at the gene ends were 3 bases for V and 0 bases for J; bases not matched to a gene: 12. The CDR3 sequence is 17 residues long. The CDR3 DNA reads TGTGCCAGCAGCTGGGGCTCCTGGACAGGCATCTCCTACGAGCAGTACTTC. As protein: CASSWGSWTGISYEQYF.

V and J are TRBV19 and TRBJ1-1; 7 bases are shared with TRBD1. This CDR3 has 15 residues. V shed 5 bases, J shed 5 bases, and the junction held 11 bases outside the gene matches. The germline CDR1 and CDR2 sequences are LNHDA and SQIVND (reference sequence). CDR3 sequence: CASSPRTGSPTEAFF. The CDR3 DNA reads as TGTGCCAGTAGTCCCCGGACAGGATCACCTACTGAAGCTTTCTTT.

This rearrangement joins TRBV14 to TRBJ2-1, with 11 bases identical to TRBD2. V shed 4 bases and J 0 bases; nucleotides not matched to a gene: 2. This CDR3 contains 16 residues. CDR1 and CDR2 from the germline V gene are SGHDN and FVKESK. CDR3 nucleotides: TGTGCCAGCAGCCTTACTAGCGGGGGCTCCTACAATGAGCAGTTCTTC. Translated, it gives CASSLTSGGSYNEQFF.

This clone has only a few counts. Other DNA sequences in the sample encode the same CDR3. The chain is built from TRBV27 and TRBJ1-5; TRBD1 matches at 7 bases. Germline lookup yields CDR1 MNHEY and CDR2 SMNVEV (reference sequence). There are 15 residues in the CDR3. With 6 bases clipped from V and 3 bases from J, the junction kept 8 bases outside the gene matches. CDR3 residues: CASSLGGAYNQPQHF. The CDR3, as DNA: TGTGCCAGCAGCTTAGGGGGCGCGTACAATCAGCCCCAGCATTTT.

J is TRBJ2-3 and V is TRBV9; 7 positions match TRBD2. Germline V gene lookup returns CDR1 SGDLS and CDR2 YYNGEE. J gave up 6 bases and V 5 bases, and 12 bases lay outside the gene matches. The CDR3 consists of 15 residues. As DNA, the CDR3 is TGTGCCAGCAGTATTAGCGGGCATCAGAGGGATACGCAGTATTTT. As protein: CASSISGHQRDTQYF. The complete variable domain, with remaining parts taken from reference TRBV9 and TRBJ2-3, reads DSGVTQTPKHLITATGQRVTLRCSPRSGDLSVYWYQQSLDQGLQFLIQYYNGEERAKGNILERFSAQQFPDLHSELNLSSLELGDSALYFCASSISGHQRDTQYFGPGTRLTVL.

In this sample, this clone turned up a few times. The V gene is TRBV30, the J gene TRBJ1-5; a weak D match, TRBD1 (6 bases). The length of the CDR3 is 14 residues. Trimming cost V 0 bases and J 7 bases, with 13 bases left between them. Germline V gene lookup returns CDR1 GTSNPN and CDR2 SVGIG (reference sequence). For the CDR3, the DNA is TGTGCCTGGAGTGTCTCACAGGGCGGGCAGCCCCAGCATTTT. It specifies CAWSVSQGGQPQHF.

V is TRBV5-6 and J is TRBJ2-3, with D possibly TRBD1 on 5 matching bases. There are 16 residues in the CDR3. CDR1 and CDR2 (germline): SGHDT, YYEEEE. Trimming took off 0 bases at V and 2 bases at J, with 13 bases between the two ends. The CDR3 bases are TGTGCCAGCAGCTTGGGGGGCGGTCGTCTCACAGATACGCAGTATTTT. Translation: CASSLGGGRLTDTQYF.

This clone was counted at least ten times. The rearrangement joins TRBV29-1 to TRBJ2-7, with 12 nucleotides matching TRBD2. V dropped 4 bases and J dropped 7; count of bases not matched to a gene: 8. The CDR3 has 14 amino acids. Germline-derived CDR1 and CDR2 are SQVTM and ANQGSEA. The CDR3 protein is CSVGRTSGVGEQYF. The CDR3, as DNA: TGCAGCGTTGGTCGGACTAGCGGGGTCGGGGAGCAGTACTTC.

The chain joins TRBV19 to TRBJ2-5; the D is unclear. This CDR3 contains 15 residues. Germline values: CDR1 LNHDA, CDR2 SQIVND (reference sequence). Trimming took 3 bases from V and 0 from J, leaving 11 bases between them. This CDR3 is CASSMRQQYQETQYF. DNA for the CDR3: TGTGCCAGTAGTATGCGGCAGCAGTACCAAGAGACCCAGTACTTC.

The J gene is TRBJ2-7, the V gene TRBV4-1; D may be TRBD1 (6 bases). The V gene lost 1 base and the J gene lost 3 bases, with 10 bases spanning the gap. This CDR3 is built from 14 residues. Germline loops: CDR1 MGHRA, CDR2 YSYEKL. CDR3 nucleotide sequence: TGCGCCAGCAGCCAAGGCACAGGGCGCTACGAGCAGTACTTC. Its protein is CASSQGTGRYEQYF.

The rearrangement uses TRBV5-1 and TRBJ1-1; 7 nucleotides line up with TRBD1. V gave up 0 bases and J gave up 3 bases; unmatched junction bases: 8. The germline gives CDR1 SGHRS, CDR2 YFSETQ. This CDR3 contains 16 residues. CDR3 loop: CASSLVTGVSHTEAFF. Here the CDR3 DNA reads TGCGCCAGCAGCTTGGTTACAGGGGTGTCCCACACTGAAGCTTTCTTT.

The chain couples TRBV5-1 to TRBJ2-1, with 8 nucleotides matching TRBD1. The V gene end was trimmed by 1 base and the J gene end by 4 bases; junction bases not matched to a gene: 4. The germline V gene encodes CDR1 SGHRS and CDR2 YFSETQ. The CDR3 sequence is 15 residues long. The CDR3 bases are TGCGCCAGCAGCTTGCTGACAGGGGTTTACAATGAGCAGTTCTTC. It specifies CASSLLTGVYNEQFF.

CDR3 sequence reads: CASSGGTGVADTQYF. The DNA of the CDR3 is TGTGCCAGCAGCGGCGGGACAGGGGTCGCAGATACGCAGTATTTT. The chain recombines TRBV5-5 with TRBJ2-3; 10 bases agree with TRBD1. The J segment lost 4 bases and the V segment lost 4 bases, leaving 6 bases of the junction unmatched. The CDR3 spans 15 residues. Looked up from germline, CDR1 is SGHKS and CDR2 is YYEKEE (reference sequence). The full variable domain, completed using reference TRBV5-5 and TRBJ2-3, is DAGVTQSPTHLIKTRGQQVTLRCSPISGHKSVSWYQQVLGQGPQFIFQYYEKEERGRGNFPDRFSARQFPNYSSELNVNALLLGDSALYLCASSGGTGVADTQYFGPGTRLTVL.

The J gene is TRBJ1-6, the V gene TRBV5-8; 11 positions agree with TRBD1. The CDR3 loop spans 18 amino acids. CDR1 is SGHTS and CDR2 is YDEGEE in the germline V gene. The V gene end was trimmed by 4 bases and the J gene end by 2 bases; junction bases not matched to a gene: 8. CDR3 bases: TGTGCCAGCAGCACCTTGGGACAGGGGGTTACCTATAATTCACCCCTCCACTTT. Translation gives CASSTLGQGVTYNSPLHF.

V usage is TRBV30 and J usage is TRBJ1-2; 8 bases map to TRBD1. CDR1 is GTSNPN, CDR2 SVGIG, per germline (reference sequence). The ends lost 2 bases at V and 3 bases at J; junction bases unmatched: 5. CDR3 size: 14 residues. The DNA of the CDR3 is TGTGCCTGGAGTCCTACAGGGGGTGACTATGGCTACACCTTC. It yields the protein CAWSPTGGDYGYTF.

This CDR3 reads CASSIQGTGNTIYF. In nucleotides, the CDR3 is TGCGCCAGTTCGATCCAGGGAACTGGAAACACCATATATTTT. This rearrangement joins TRBV5-1 to TRBJ1-3; possible D gene TRBD1, 5 bases. The ends were cut back, 8 bases at V and 2 bases at J, with 14 bases in the middle. Germline V gives CDR1 SGHRS, CDR2 YFSETQ. CDR3 length: 14 amino acids.

This clone was detected only once. The chain combines TRBV11-2 with TRBJ1-1, with no clear D. The germline CDR1 and CDR2 sequences are SGHAT and FQNNGV. The CDR3 covers 14 residues. V gave up 1 base and J gave up 2 bases, with 8 bases separating them. CDR3 residues: CASSLVSLNTEAFF. CDR3 DNA: TGTGCCAGCAGCTTAGTTTCCCTTAACACTGAAGCTTTCTTT.

The gene calls are TRBV14 and TRBJ2-7, with 11 nucleotides matching TRBD1. The germline CDR1 and CDR2 sequences are SGHDN and FVKESK. The CDR3 contains 17 residues. V lost 4 bases and J lost 0; bases outside the gene matches: 8. CDR3 sequence: CASSRSGQGAFSYEQYF. DNA for the CDR3: TGTGCCAGCAGCCGCTCCGGACAGGGGGCATTCTCCTACGAGCAGTACTTC.

The rearrangement links TRBV4-1 to TRBJ2-3, with TRBD2 matching 9 bases. The CDR3 contains 15 residues. The ends lost 1 base at V and 14 bases at J; junction bases unmatched: 13. In germline, CDR1 is MGHRA, CDR2 YSYEKL. CDR3 DNA sequence: TGCGCCAGCAGCCAAGGACCCCTGGGTAGCGGGAGAGGGTATTTT. It specifies CASSQGPLGSGRGYF.

The table lists this clone with a count of one. The chain combines TRBV25-1 with TRBJ2-3; perhaps TRBD2 as D (6 bases). The CDR3 has 15 residues. V gave up 4 bases and J gave up 2 bases, with 13 bases separating them. In germline, CDR1 is MGHDK, CDR2 SYGVNS. The DNA of the CDR3 is TGTGCCAGCAGTGTGGCGACTAGTCCCACAGATACGCAGTATTTT. This translates into CASSVATSPTDTQYF.

The CDR3 sequence: CASSLGGHINQPQHF. For the CDR3, the DNA is TGTGCCAGCAGCTTAGGAGGACACATAAATCAGCCCCAGCATTTT. This chain connects TRBV13 to TRBJ1-5; D possibly corresponds to TRBD1 (5 bases). This CDR3 has 15 residues. CDR1 is PRHDT and CDR2 is FYEKMQ in the germline V gene (reference sequence). The ends were cut back, 0 bases at V and 4 bases at J, with 10 bases in the middle.

This clone has a single count. This sequence joins TRBV1 and TRBJ2-1; TRBD2, as called in the table, went unchecked against the DNA. TRBV1 represents a pseudogene. This CDR3 contains 16 residues. Here the CDR3 reads CTSSLAPSGSWYEQFF. The CDR3 DNA sequence: TGCACCAGCAGCCTCGCGCCTAGCGGGAGTTGGTATGAGCAGTTCTTC.

The chain combines TRBV6-5 with TRBJ1-1, with D perhaps TRBD1 (5 bases). Germline lookup yields CDR1 MNHEY and CDR2 SVGAGI. The V end was cut by 4 bases, the J end by 2 bases, with 17 bases between. This CDR3 region has 16 residues. The chain's CDR3 is CASSSFRGDGNTEAFF. CDR3 coding DNA: TGTGCCAGCAGTTCCTTCCGGGGGGACGGAAACACTGAAGCTTTCTTT.

The chain joins TRBV7-2 to TRBJ2-3, with D possibly being TRBD2 (5 bases). V dropped 5 bases and J dropped 2 bases, with 14 bases sitting between them. CDR3 length equals 15 residues. Germline CDR1 is SGHTA and CDR2 is FQGNSA. The CDR3 sequence is CASSPRRVNTDTQYF. In nucleotides, the CDR3 is TGTGCCAGCAGCCCCCGGCGGGTGAACACAGATACGCAGTATTTT.

The count of this clone is one. This chain uses TRBV6-5 with TRBJ1-2; 9 nucleotides agree with TRBD1. V was clipped by 0 bases and J by 5 bases; unmatched bases: 7. CDR1 is MNHEY and CDR2 is SVGAGI in the germline V gene. This CDR3 region has 16 residues. CDR3 in amino acids: CASSYSGTGKKYGYTF. CDR3 sequence (DNA): TGTGCCAGCAGTTACTCCGGGACAGGGAAAAAATATGGCTACACCTTC.

The chain uses TRBV29-1 and TRBJ1-1; a weak D match, TRBD1 (5 bases). Germline V lookup: CDR1 SQVTM, CDR2 ANQGSEA. V dropped 6 bases and J dropped 6 bases, with 17 bases sitting between them. This CDR3 region has 13 residues. DNA for the CDR3: TGCAGCGTGAGTATGGGGGGAAGGGCTGAAGCTTTCTTT. The encoded protein is CSVSMGGRAEAFF.

V and J are TRBV19 and TRBJ2-7, with 8 bases fitting TRBD1. This CDR3 comprises 15 residues. V was clipped by 4 bases and J by 1 base; unmatched bases: 6. Germline V gene data show CDR1 as LNHDA and CDR2 as SQIVND (reference sequence). CDR3 DNA sequence: TGTGCCAGTAGTAAAGGGACAGGATCTTCCTACGAGCAGTACTTC. The encoded protein is CASSKGTGSSYEQYF.

The rearrangement joins TRBV11-3 to TRBJ2-7, with 7 bases matching TRBD1. The CDR3 is 15 residues long. CDR1 and CDR2 (germline): SGHNT, YENEEA. V lost 1 base and J lost 0; bases outside the gene matches: 3. The CDR3 loop reads CASSLVQGVSYEQYF. For the CDR3, the DNA is TGTGCCAGCAGCTTAGTCCAGGGGGTCTCCTACGAGCAGTACTTC.

J is TRBJ1-2 and V is TRBV27, with D perhaps TRBD1 (6 bases). Deletions cut 7 bases from V and 7 bases from J, with 13 bases between. The germline gives CDR1 MNHEY, CDR2 SMNVEV (reference sequence). This CDR3 is 12 amino acids long. CDR3 sequence (DNA): TGTGCCAGCACATCGGGGGGCAGTGGCTACACCTTC. The encoded protein is CASTSGGSGYTF.